Listed below are T cell receptor beta chains from one sample, sequenced in a study of beta chain features in type 1 diabetes. Clones were read by immunoSEQ multiplex PCR, and TCRdb kept only the in-frame ones, dropping some. The table records about 290,000 clones, under 8.5% of them present only once. The sample was central memory CD4+ T cells from blood. These receptors were taken from a woman younger than 35 in good health. The CDR3 runs from the conserved cysteine through the conserved F or W. Not every row has a clone size; where given, it reads once, few, many or a size class.

>TRBJ2-7|few|TRBV18|12
CASSPDPYEQYF
>TRBJ2-1|few|TRBV9|17
CASSVAGAGGQGNEQFF
>TRBJ1-3|few|TRBV29-1|13
CSAQGITGNTIYF
>TRBJ2-2|few|TRBV18|15
CASSPGQTNTGELFF
>TRBJ1-1|many|TRBV11-2|18
CASSLLGRVGRVATEAFF
>TRBJ2-5|few|TRBV29-1|13
CSVAATRGETQYF
>TRBJ2-5|-|TRBV6-1|14
CASSEWAGQETQYF
>TRBJ2-3|many|TRBV11-2|16
CASSLLTSGSTDTQYF
>TRBJ2-5|-|TRBV29-1|13
CSIPGPSQETQYF
>TRBJ1-5|few|TRBV2|15
CASRISSSSNQPQHF